Shown below are 21 T cell receptor beta chains from a single sample sequenced in a study of OX40 agonist ivuxolimab in advanced cancers. Generated by immunoSEQ multiplex PCR, the TCRdb table keeps only in-frame clones and is missing some. Altogether under 80,000 clones are present, 82% being singletons, with the ten largest covering around 5%. This specimen consisted of CD4+ or CD8+ T cells sorted from blood, obtained in a trial of the OX40 agonist ivuxolimab. These receptors were taken from an adult with an advanced solid tumor such as melanoma, head and neck, liver or kidney cancer.

The chain employs TRBV18 and TRBJ2-2; maybe TRBD1 (6 bases). V was shortened by 3 bases and J by 6 bases, with 14 bases between the two germline ends. The CDR3 runs to 15 residues. Germline assignment: CDR1 KGHSH and CDR2 LQKENI. In DNA form, the CDR3 reads TGTGCCAGCTCACCGCTACAGGGTGGCGCCGGGGAGCTGTTTTTT. It specifies CASSPLQGGAGELFF.

This clone was observed once. The chain joins TRBV5-4 to TRBJ1-1; the match to TRBD1 covers 8 bases. The germline CDR1 and CDR2 sequences are SGHNT and YYREEE (reference sequence). This CDR3 region has 16 residues. J was trimmed by 5 bases and V by 7 bases; bases with no gene match: 16. This CDR3 is CASLLGPGGVETEAFF. CDR3 bases: TGTGCCAGCCTGCTGGGGCCAGGGGGCGTCGAAACTGAAGCTTTCTTT.

The chain joins TRBV19 to TRBJ2-6; 7 bases fit TRBD1. V trimming: 9 bases; J trimming: 2 bases; junction bases outside the gene matches: 4. The CDR3 is made up of 14 amino acids. CDR1 is LNHDA, CDR2 SQIVND, per germline (reference sequence). Here the CDR3 reads CASDRVAGANVLTF. The CDR3 coding sequence is TGTGCCAGCGACAGGGTCGCTGGGGCCAACGTCCTGACTTTC.

J is TRBJ2-2 and V is TRBV11-2; 8 nucleotides line up with TRBD2. Germline CDR1 SGHAT, CDR2 FQNNGV. This CDR3 region has 16 residues. J was trimmed by 5 bases and V by 3 bases; bases with no gene match: 8. CDR3 loop: CASSLFGTRETGELFF. The CDR3 DNA sequence: TGTGCCAGCAGCTTGTTCGGGACTAGGGAAACCGGGGAGCTGTTTTTT.

This chain uses TRBV7-9 with TRBJ1-6; 7 positions match TRBD1. The germline gives CDR1 SEHNR, CDR2 FQNEAQ (reference sequence). This CDR3 is built from 13 residues. V was pared by 9 bases and J by 9 bases, with 8 bases of the junction left unmatched. The CDR3 spells CASTPGQPSPLHF. DNA for the CDR3: TGTGCCAGTACCCCGGGACAGCCTTCACCCCTCCACTTT.

V is TRBV2 and J is TRBJ2-7, with D tentatively TRBD1 or TRBD2 (5 bases each). This CDR3 comprises 14 residues. V dropped 4 bases and J dropped 4 bases, with 14 bases sitting between them. Germline V gene sequence: CDR1 SNHLY, CDR2 FYNNEI. This chain's CDR3 is CASSAGLGVYEQYF. In nucleotides, the CDR3 is TGTGCCAGCAGTGCAGGGCTGGGGGTTTACGAGCAGTACTTC. The complete variable domain, with remaining parts taken from reference TRBV2 and TRBJ2-7, reads EPEVTQTPSHQVTQMGQEVILRCVPISNHLYFYWYRQILGQKVEFLVSFYNNEISEKSEIFDDQFSVERPDGSNFTLKIRSTKLEDSAMYFCASSAGLGVYEQYFGPGTRLTVT.

V and J are TRBV7-2 and TRBJ2-2; no firm D call. V was trimmed by 3 bases and J by 6 bases, leaving 2 bases between them. This CDR3 spans 11 amino acids. CDR1 and CDR2 from the germline V gene are SGHTA and FQGNSA. The CDR3: CASSFPGELFF. In DNA form, the CDR3 reads TGTGCCAGCAGCTTCCCCGGGGAGCTGTTTTTT. Variable domain in full (rest from reference TRBV7-2 and TRBJ2-2): GAGVSQSPSNKVTEKGKDVELRCDPISGHTALYWYRQSLGQGLEFLIYFQGNSAPDKSGLPSDRFSAERTGGSVSTLTIQRTQQEDSAVYLCASSFPGELFFGEGSRLTVL.

The chain uses TRBV5-1 and TRBJ2-5; perhaps TRBD1 as D (5 bases). The length of the CDR3 is 14 residues. The germline V and J ends were trimmed by 2 bases and 3 bases, with 11 bases remaining between them. Germline CDR1 reads SGHRS; CDR2 reads YFSETQ. As DNA, the CDR3 is TGCGCCAGCAGCTTTGCAGGGTTTGAAGAGACCCAGTACTTC. Its protein is CASSFAGFEETQYF. The variable domain in full, with the rest retrieved from reference TRBV5-1 and TRBJ2-5, is KAGVTQTPRYLIKTRGQQVTLSCSPISGHRSVSWYQQTPGQGLQFLFEYFSETQRNKGNFPGRFSGRQFSNSRSEMNVSTLELGDSALYLCASSFAGFEETQYFGPGTRLLVL.

This clone was picked up one time. The rearrangement uses TRBV6-1 and TRBJ2-3, with D perhaps TRBD1 (6 bases). Germline CDR1 reads MNHNS; CDR2 reads SASEGT. The CDR3 consists of 14 residues. V gave up 6 bases and J gave up 4 bases, with 14 bases separating them. The CDR3 spells CASRGTTGADTQYF. The DNA of the CDR3 is TGTGCCAGCAGGGGAACGACAGGCGCAGATACGCAGTATTTT.

Only one count was recorded for this clone. The gene calls are TRBV19 and TRBJ1-4; D remains unclear. Germline CDR1 reads LNHDA; CDR2 reads SQIVND (reference sequence). Trimming removed 7 bases at V and 7 bases at J, with 16 bases between. The CDR3 has 14 residues. The DNA of the CDR3 is TGTGCCAGTAAACCGGCCGGATTCGGTGAAAAACTGTTTTTT. Amino acid sequence: CASKPAGFGEKLFF.

The V and J genes are TRBV5-1 and TRBJ2-5; D possibly uses TRBD1 or TRBD2 (5 bases each). The V end lost 1 base, the J end lost 5 bases, and 12 bases lay between the germline ends. From germline, CDR1 is SGHRS and CDR2 YFSETQ. The CDR3 loop spans 14 amino acids. The CDR3 here is CASSLTTEGETQYF. The CDR3 nucleotides read TGCGCCAGCAGCTTGACGACAGAGGGGGAGACCCAGTACTTC.

The chain combines TRBV4-1 with TRBJ2-1; no clear D. Germline V gene sequence: CDR1 MGHRA, CDR2 YSYEKL. This CDR3 has 15 amino acids. V shed 0 bases and J shed 4 bases, with 10 bases lying between them. The CDR3, as DNA: TGCGCCAGCAGCCAAGACCGCCAACTGTACAATGAGCAGTTCTTC. As protein: CASSQDRQLYNEQFF.

The J gene is TRBJ2-5, the V gene TRBV11-3; maybe TRBD2 (6 bases). The CDR3 is made up of 13 amino acids. Per germline, CDR1 SGHNT and CDR2 YENEEA. The ends were cut back, 5 bases at V and 2 bases at J, with 9 bases in the middle. The CDR3 bases are TGTGCCAGCAGCCGCGGGACTCAAGAGACCCAGTACTTC. It specifies CASSRGTQETQYF.

The DNA of the CDR3 is TGTGCCAGCACCGGACAGGGAGATACGCAGTATTTT. Its protein product is CASTGQGDTQYF. V gene TRBV2 combines with J gene TRBJ2-3, with 8 bases that match TRBD1. The length of the CDR3 is 12 residues. Germline lookup yields CDR1 SNHLY and CDR2 FYNNEI. J lost 5 bases, V lost 7 bases, and 2 bases had no gene match.

V usage is TRBV4-3 and J usage is TRBJ1-4, with 8 nucleotides matching TRBD1. CDR3 size: 17 residues. J was trimmed by 8 bases and V by 1 base; bases with no gene match: 12. CDR1 is LGHNA and CDR2 is YSLEER in the germline V gene. CDR3 sequence: CASSQGIGGTGDEKLFF. DNA of the CDR3: TGCGCCAGCAGCCAAGGGATTGGCGGGACAGGTGACGAAAAACTGTTTTTT.

CDR3 sequence (DNA): TGTGCCAGCAGCCCCGACACGGGACCGCTAGCTTTCTTT. The encoded protein is CASSPDTGPLAFF. V gene TRBV14 combines with J gene TRBJ1-1; D is perhaps TRBD1 (5 bases). The length of the CDR3 is 13 residues. Germline CDR1 and CDR2: SGHDN and FVKESK. V dropped 4 bases and J dropped 10 bases, with 16 bases sitting between them.

The CDR3 region is CASSESGGDTQYF. The DNA for the CDR3 is TGTGCCAGCAGTGAAAGTGGGGGGGATACGCAGTATTTT. This chain connects TRBV25-1 to TRBJ2-3, with D tentatively TRBD2 (6 bases). Germline CDR1 reads MGHDK; CDR2 reads SYGVNS. V lost 2 bases and J lost 6, with 9 bases in between. The CDR3 is made up of 13 amino acids.

The chain carries TRBV4-1 and TRBJ1-1; possible D gene TRBD1, 5 bases. V was clipped by 0 bases and J by 6 bases, with 11 bases between them. The CDR3 consists of 14 residues. Germline CDR1 and CDR2: MGHRA and YSYEKL. The CDR3 here is CASSQEWGWPEAFF. CDR3 nucleotides: TGCGCCAGCAGCCAAGAGTGGGGGTGGCCTGAAGCTTTCTTT.

V and J are TRBV10-3 and TRBJ2-7; TRBD2 matches at 9 bases. From germline, CDR1 is ENHRY and CDR2 SYGVKD. This CDR3 has 15 amino acids. With V trimmed by 8 bases and J by 1 base, 9 bases remained unmatched. CDR3 region: CAIAVRTSESYEQYF. CDR3 DNA: TGTGCCATCGCGGTGAGGACTAGCGAGTCCTACGAGCAGTACTTC.

The sample holds one count of this clone. The V call is TRBV5-1, the J call TRBJ2-1; 8 bases align to TRBD2. Germline CDR1 SGHRS, CDR2 YFSETQ. J lost 5 bases, V lost 4 bases, and 11 bases had no gene match. This CDR3 region has 16 residues. The CDR3 is CASSRGGLGGDNEQFF. The CDR3 nucleotides read TGCGCCAGCAGCCGAGGGGGACTAGGGGGTGACAATGAGCAGTTCTTC.

CDR3 loop: CASSLPRTSVIQYF. CDR3 DNA sequence: TGTGCCAGCAGTTTACCTAGGACTAGCGTCATTCAGTACTTC. The rearrangement uses TRBV28 and TRBJ2-4, with 9 bases identical to TRBD2. Trimming at V came to 2 bases and at J to 9 bases, leaving 5 bases not matched to a gene. The CDR3 extends over 14 amino acids. The germline V gene encodes CDR1 MDHEN and CDR2 SYDVKM.